The next 29 T cell receptor beta chains were all read from a single sample in a study of cytomegalovirus exposure and HLA in healthy donors. The primer mix had 60 Vbeta and 13 Jbeta primers. TCRdb's table, derived via immunoSEQ multiplex PCR, lists solely in-frame clones and lacks some. The repertoire includes about 250,000 clones, 78% of them detected once, and under 0.6% sits in the top ten. Sequencing used PBMCs. The receptors here all came from a boy aged 5-17 years in good health and CMV-seronegative.

The rearrangement links TRBV9 to TRBJ2-3; D is ambiguous. The CDR3 has 13 amino acids. Germline-derived CDR1 and CDR2 are SGDLS and YYNGEE. V gave up 4 bases and J gave up 6 bases, with 12 bases separating them. CDR3 sequence (DNA): TGTGCCAGCAGCCCCCCCGGTTTGGATACGCAGTATTTT. Its translation is CASSPPGLDTQYF.

The chain uses TRBV5-5 and TRBJ1-2; a weak D match, TRBD1 (5 bases). Germline CDR1 SGHKS, CDR2 YYEKEE (reference sequence). V was pared by 0 bases and J by 6 bases, with 9 bases between. CDR3 size: 13 residues. The CDR3 loop is CASSLEAGNGYTF. Here the CDR3 DNA reads TGTGCCAGCAGCTTGGAGGCAGGGAATGGCTACACCTTC.

V and J are TRBV4-1 and TRBJ2-3, with 15 bases matching TRBD2. The CDR3 totals 18 residues. Germline values: CDR1 MGHRA, CDR2 YSYEKL. V lost 4 bases, J lost 4 bases, and 9 bases stayed unmatched. The CDR3 sequence is CASSRSGLAGGGSDTQYF. As DNA, the CDR3 is TGCGCCAGCAGCCGCTCAGGACTAGCGGGAGGGGGTTCAGATACGCAGTATTTT.

The rearrangement uses TRBV9 and TRBJ1-1; 8 bases fit TRBD1. The CDR3 length is 16 residues. The germline gives CDR1 SGDLS, CDR2 YYNGEE. V was clipped by 4 bases and J by 3 bases; unmatched bases: 11. CDR3 bases: TGTGCCAGCAGCCCCCGGACAGGGTTGGGTTACACTGAAGCTTTCTTT. Its protein product is CASSPRTGLGYTEAFF.

The chain carries TRBV18 and TRBJ2-1; D might be TRBD2 (6 bases). Germline values: CDR1 KGHSH, CDR2 LQKENI. V was shortened by 2 bases and J by 2 bases, with 13 bases between the two germline ends. CDR3 length: 16 residues. This CDR3 is CASSPRAGTTYNEQFF. The CDR3 nucleotides read TGTGCCAGCTCACCAAGGGCGGGAACAACCTACAATGAGCAGTTCTTC.

This clone has just one count. The V call is TRBV30, the J call TRBJ1-1; D not certain. In germline, CDR1 is GTSNPN, CDR2 SVGIG (reference sequence). V gave up 3 bases and J gave up 1 base, with 12 bases separating them. CDR3 size: 14 residues. CDR3 sequence: CAWRIHLPNTEAFF. The CDR3, as DNA: TGTGCCTGGAGAATACACCTTCCGAACACTGAAGCTTTCTTT.

The chain links TRBV18 to TRBJ1-5; a possible D gene is TRBD1 (6 bases). Trimming left V 2 bases short and J 2 bases short, with 19 bases between. The germline V gene encodes CDR1 KGHSH and CDR2 LQKENI. The CDR3 runs 18 residues. CDR3 region: CASSPSGGGNLGNQPQHF. The CDR3 DNA sequence: TGTGCCAGCTCACCATCGGGGGGCGGAAATTTGGGCAATCAGCCCCAGCATTTT. The whole variable domain, filled in from reference TRBV18 and TRBJ1-5, reads NAGVMQNPRHLVRRRGQEARLRCSPMKGHSHVYWYRQLPEEGLKFMVYLQKENIIDESGMPKERFSAEFPKEGPSILRIQQVVRGDSAAYFCASSPSGGGNLGNQPQHFGDGTRLSIL.

In the case of this clone: The sample contains more than one DNA sequence encoding this CDR3. The rearrangement joins TRBV5-4 to TRBJ2-1; TRBD1 agrees at 7 bases. Germline V gives CDR1 SGHNT, CDR2 YYREEE (reference sequence). The trim removed 0 bases at V and 2 bases at J, leaving 2 bases unmatched. The CDR3 contains 15 residues. CDR3 in amino acids: CASSLDRGTYNEQFF. DNA for the CDR3: TGTGCCAGCAGCTTGGACAGGGGTACCTACAATGAGCAGTTCTTC.

The chain carries TRBV29-1 and TRBJ1-1, with D perhaps TRBD1 (5 bases). Germline CDR1 SQVTM, CDR2 ANQGSEA. V lost 3 bases and J lost 0, with 8 bases in between. CDR3 length: 13 residues. CDR3 nucleotide sequence: TGCAGCGTTGAGGGCAGGGTGAACACTGAAGCTTTCTTT. This translates into CSVEGRVNTEAFF.

The chain has TRBV27 and TRBJ1-2; D perhaps matches TRBD1 (6 bases). The V gene lost 1 base and the J gene lost 8 bases, with 14 bases spanning the gap. The CDR3 is 14 amino acids. Germline CDR1 and CDR2: MNHEY and SMNVEV (reference sequence). The CDR3 DNA reads as TGTGCCAGCAGTTTATATGGCCAGGGGTACGGCTACACCTTC. Protein sequence: CASSLYGQGYGYTF.

This chain links TRBV6-5 with TRBJ1-2; 9 bases map to TRBD1. Germline V CDR1 and CDR2: MNHEY, SVGAGI. This CDR3 has 13 residues. J gave up 4 bases and V 8 bases, and 5 bases lay outside the gene matches. As DNA, the CDR3 is TGTGCCAGCGGGTGGACAGGGGTCTATGGCTACACCTTC. Its protein is CASGWTGVYGYTF.

The rearrangement joins TRBV5-1 to TRBJ2-3; no clear D. CDR1 SGHRS and CDR2 YFSETQ come from the germline V gene. The ends were cut back, 0 bases at V and 3 bases at J, with 11 bases in the middle. The CDR3 totals 15 residues. CDR3: CASSLEDLVTDTQYF. The CDR3 DNA is TGCGCCAGCAGCTTGGAAGACCTAGTTACAGATACGCAGTATTTT.

This chain links TRBV30 with TRBJ2-2; TRBD1 might be the D (5 bases). Germline assignment: CDR1 GTSNPN and CDR2 SVGIG (reference sequence). The CDR3 consists of 16 residues. The V gene lost 0 bases and the J gene lost 3 bases, with 14 bases spanning the gap. The CDR3 DNA reads TGTGCCTGGAGTGTAATAAGGGGCGATGACACCGGGGAGCTGTTTTTT. This gives the protein CAWSVIRGDDTGELFF.

The chain recombines TRBV9 with TRBJ2-5, with 7 bases lining up with TRBD2. V shed 5 bases, J shed 2 bases, and the junction held 15 bases outside the gene matches. The V gene's germline CDR1 is SGDLS and CDR2 YYNGEE. The CDR3 covers 17 residues. Here the CDR3 DNA reads TGTGCCAGCAGTGCTAGCGGAGACTTAAGAACTCAAGAGACCCAGTACTTC. This encodes CASSASGDLRTQETQYF.

This clone was found once. The rearrangement joins TRBV6-1 to TRBJ1-2, with 8 bases that match TRBD1. Germline CDR1 reads MNHNS; CDR2 reads SASEGT. The CDR3 contains 13 residues. J lost 8 bases, V lost 6 bases, and 8 bases had no gene match. The DNA for the CDR3 is TGTGCCAGCAGAGACCAGGGGGCGCGAGGCTACACCTTC. Protein: CASRDQGARGYTF.

The chain recombines TRBV10-2 with TRBJ1-5; unclear D gene. The V end lost 3 bases, the J end lost 4 bases, and 10 bases lay between the germline ends. The CDR3 is 14 amino acids. CDR1 and CDR2 (germline): WSHSY, SAAADI. As DNA, the CDR3 is TGCGCCAGCAGTGACGGGGTTGATAATCAGCCCCAGCATTTT. It specifies CASSDGVDNQPQHF.

The V and J genes are TRBV30 and TRBJ2-7; 8 bases are shared with TRBD2. From germline, CDR1 is GTSNPN and CDR2 SVGIG (reference sequence). The CDR3 is 14 amino acids. After removal of 3 bases from V and 4 bases from J, the junction contained 8 bases not matched to a gene. As DNA, the CDR3 is TGTGCCTGGAGATCCCTAGCGGGCGGGTACGAGCAGTACTTC. This codes for CAWRSLAGGYEQYF.

J is TRBJ2-4 and V is TRBV5-1, with 9 bases fitting TRBD1. The length of the CDR3 is 14 residues. Germline loops: CDR1 SGHRS, CDR2 YFSETQ. With 2 bases clipped from V and 7 bases from J, the junction kept 4 bases outside the gene matches. The CDR3 sequence is CASSLGTGPNIQYF. The DNA of the CDR3 is TGCGCCAGCAGCTTAGGGACAGGGCCGAACATTCAGTACTTC. Based on the CDR3 plus reference TRBV5-1 and TRBJ2-4, the full variable domain is KAGVTQTPRYLIKTRGQQVTLSCSPISGHRSVSWYQQTPGQGLQFLFEYFSETQRNKGNFPGRFSGRQFSNSRSEMNVSTLELGDSALYLCASSLGTGPNIQYFGAGTRLSVL.

The chain is built from TRBV28 and TRBJ1-1; 9 positions agree with TRBD1. Germline V gene data show CDR1 as MDHEN and CDR2 as SYDVKM. The CDR3 has 14 residues. The J segment lost 5 bases and the V segment lost 6 bases, leaving 7 bases of the junction unmatched. CDR3 residues: CASRRDRGGTEAFF. The CDR3 bases are TGTGCCAGCAGACGTGACAGGGGGGGAACTGAAGCTTTCTTT.

The chain's CDR3 is CAWRTRADRGNSPLHF. CDR3 nucleotide sequence: TGTGCCTGGAGAACCAGGGCAGACAGGGGTAATTCACCCCTCCACTTT. The chain links TRBV30 to TRBJ1-6; 8 nucleotides agree with TRBD1. The trim removed 3 bases at V and 6 bases at J, leaving 10 bases unmatched. The CDR3 is 16 amino acids. Germline CDR1 GTSNPN, CDR2 SVGIG (reference sequence).

The genes are TRBV5-5 and TRBJ2-3; weak D call: TRBD2 (6 bases). Trimming removed 0 bases from V and 3 bases from J, with 11 bases in between. The CDR3 consists of 15 residues. Germline CDR1 reads SGHKS; CDR2 reads YYEKEE (reference sequence). CDR3 DNA sequence: TGTGCCAGCAGCTTGGTGGAGGGGCTGACAGATACGCAGTATTTT. Translated, it gives CASSLVEGLTDTQYF. Based on the CDR3 plus reference TRBV5-5 and TRBJ2-3, the full variable domain is DAGVTQSPTHLIKTRGQQVTLRCSPISGHKSVSWYQQVLGQGPQFIFQYYEKEERGRGNFPDRFSARQFPNYSSELNVNALLLGDSALYLCASSLVEGLTDTQYFGPGTRLTVL.

This clone came up once. V is TRBV4-1 and J is TRBJ2-7, with 9 bases matching TRBD1. Germline CDR1 MGHRA, CDR2 YSYEKL. This CDR3 contains 19 residues. V lost 4 bases to trimming and J lost 1 base; unmatched junction nucleotides: 17. In DNA form, the CDR3 reads TGCGCCAGCAGCCTTTGTGGGACAGGGAATGAGGACCAGTCCTACGAGCAGTACTTC. It yields the protein CASSLCGTGNEDQSYEQYF.

The CDR3 nucleotides are TGCGCCAGCAGCTTGAAAGTACTAGCGGGAGTGAGCACAGATACGCAGTATTTT. It codes for CASSLKVLAGVSTDTQYF. The rearrangement uses TRBV5-1 and TRBJ2-3, with TRBD2 matching over 11 bases. The V gene end was trimmed by 1 base and the J gene end by 0 bases; junction bases not matched to a gene: 7. Germline V gives CDR1 SGHRS, CDR2 YFSETQ. This CDR3 spans 18 amino acids. Based on the CDR3 plus reference TRBV5-1 and TRBJ2-3, the full variable domain is KAGVTQTPRYLIKTRGQQVTLSCSPISGHRSVSWYQQTPGQGLQFLFEYFSETQRNKGNFPGRFSGRQFSNSRSEMNVSTLELGDSALYLCASSLKVLAGVSTDTQYFGPGTRLTVL.

The chain employs TRBV29-1 and TRBJ2-1; D remains unclear. This CDR3 contains 13 residues. V gave up 5 bases and J gave up 3 bases, with 11 bases separating them. CDR1 and CDR2 (germline): SQVTM, ANQGSEA. Here the CDR3 reads CSVQVGSYNEQFF. Written as DNA, the CDR3 is TGCAGCGTTCAAGTTGGCAGCTACAATGAGCAGTTCTTC.

The chain links TRBV7-9 to TRBJ1-6, with D possibly matching TRBD1 (5 bases). CDR3 size: 14 residues. V gave up 1 base and J gave up 7 bases, with 8 bases separating them. Germline CDR1 SEHNR, CDR2 FQNEAQ (reference sequence). The CDR3 loop is CASSLEKGNSPLHF. The CDR3 coding sequence is TGTGCCAGCAGCTTAGAAAAGGGGAATTCACCCCTCCACTTT.

V gene TRBV19 combines with J gene TRBJ1-3; D not certain. CDR1 is LNHDA and CDR2 is SQIVND in the germline V gene (reference sequence). Between the trimmed V and J ends, which lost 5 bases and 0 bases, there was a span of 20 bases. There are 18 residues in the CDR3. CDR3 residues: CASSPSGLPSNSGNTIYF. In nucleotides, the CDR3 is TGTGCCAGTAGTCCGTCCGGACTGCCTTCTAACTCTGGAAACACCATATATTTT.

The chain joins TRBV2 to TRBJ2-3; 7 nucleotides match TRBD2. The trim removed 4 bases at V and 9 bases at J, leaving 13 bases unmatched. Germline V gives CDR1 SNHLY, CDR2 FYNNEI. The CDR3 is 15 amino acids. CDR3 nucleotide sequence: TGTGCCAGCAGTGTTTATCCGGGGAGGGTAGGGACGCAGTATTTT. This translates into CASSVYPGRVGTQYF.

The J gene is TRBJ1-2, the V gene TRBV7-3; the D gene is possibly TRBD1 (5 bases). Germline V gene data show CDR1 as SGHTA and CDR2 as FQGTGA. Trimming pared 4 bases from V and 4 bases from J, leaving 19 bases between. The CDR3 loop spans 16 amino acids. The CDR3 reads CASSSSGLDRAYGYTF. The CDR3 bases are TGTGCCAGCAGCTCGTCGGGACTGGATCGAGCCTATGGCTACACCTTC.

The gene calls are TRBV7-8 and TRBJ2-1, with D tentatively TRBD2 (5 bases). The CDR3 runs to 11 residues. From germline, CDR1 is SGHVS and CDR2 FQNEAQ. V lost 6 bases, J lost 14 bases, and 14 bases lay in between. CDR3 in DNA: TGTGCCAGCAGACACCGGGAAAAAGAGTTCTTC. As protein: CASRHREKEFF.